A single sample is the source of the 20 T cell receptor beta chains below, sequenced in a study of CD8+ T cells in alopecia areata. After isolation, RNA underwent reverse transcription to generate cDNA as the sequencing template. Produced via immunoSEQ multiplex PCR; TCRdb's table is partial and in-frame only. This sample has 65,000 to 75,000 clones, with about half found just once. The material was CD8+ T cells sorted from blood, obtained at week 0. The receptors come from a human donor with alopecia areata.

This clone came up a few times. V is TRBV28 and J is TRBJ2-2; D not resolved. In germline, CDR1 is MDHEN, CDR2 SYDVKM. Between the trimmed V and J ends, which lost 8 bases and 3 bases, there was a span of 13 bases. The CDR3 totals 14 residues. DNA of the CDR3: TGTGCCAGCGACTCCATGCTTGACACCGGGGAGCTGTTTTTT. The encoded protein is CASDSMLDTGELFF.

This clone appeared a few times. The chain combines TRBV2 with TRBJ2-3; 7 bases line up with TRBD1. This CDR3 has 12 amino acids. Germline values: CDR1 SNHLY, CDR2 FYNNEI. J lost 1 base, V lost 11 bases, and 3 bases had no gene match. The CDR3 DNA sequence: TGTGCCGGGACAGATCGCACAGATACGCAGTATTTT. Encoded protein: CAGTDRTDTQYF.

V and J are TRBV30 and TRBJ1-1, with 8 positions matching TRBD1. V trimming: 0 bases; J trimming: 5 bases; junction bases outside the gene matches: 5. Germline V CDR1 and CDR2: GTSNPN, SVGIG (reference sequence). CDR3 length: 14 amino acids. The CDR3, as DNA: TGTGCCTGGAGTGTTGGACAGGGATTGACTGAAGCTTTCTTT. Amino acid sequence: CAWSVGQGLTEAFF.

The gene calls are TRBV5-1 and TRBJ2-7; TRBD1 might be the D (6 bases). Trimming shortened V by 1 base and J by 2 bases, and 19 bases separated the two germline ends. Germline-derived CDR1 and CDR2 are SGHRS and YFSETQ. The CDR3 covers 17 residues. In nucleotides, the CDR3 is TGCGCCAGCAGCTTGCGTCAGGGGTTCATCGAGGCCTACGAGCAGTACTTC. As protein: CASSLRQGFIEAYEQYF.

The DNA for the CDR3 is TGCAGCGTTGAATTGTGGGGGCAGAGCTCCTACGAGCAGTACTTC. Translating it yields CSVELWGQSSYEQYF. The chain has TRBV29-1 and TRBJ2-7; possible D gene TRBD1, 6 bases. CDR3 size: 15 residues. Germline CDR1 is SQVTM and CDR2 is ANQGSEA. The V and J ends lost 2 bases and 0 bases respectively, with 14 bases between them.

The CDR3 protein is CASTLTGVEQYF. The DNA of the CDR3 is TGTGCCAGCACCCTAACGGGGGTCGAGCAGTACTTC. The chain joins TRBV7-8 to TRBJ2-7, with a possible D match to TRBD2 (6 bases). The CDR3 runs to 12 residues. The V end was cut by 7 bases, the J end by 6 bases, with 13 bases between. Germline V lookup: CDR1 SGHVS, CDR2 FQNEAQ.

The rearrangement uses TRBV13 and TRBJ1-5; D gene unclear. CDR3 length: 12 residues. Germline V gene sequence: CDR1 PRHDT, CDR2 FYEKMQ (reference sequence). Trimming shortened V by 0 bases and J by 7 bases, and 4 bases separated the two germline ends. The CDR3 coding sequence is TGTGCCAGCAGCTTAGGGAGGCAGCCCCAGCATTTT. Translating gives CASSLGRQPQHF.

V and J are TRBV27 and TRBJ2-5; 7 bases align to TRBD1. The CDR3 is 15 amino acids. Germline V gene data show CDR1 as MNHEY and CDR2 as SMNVEV (reference sequence). V gave up 2 bases and J gave up 2 bases; unmatched junction bases: 5. This CDR3 reads CASSLIGTDQETQYF. The CDR3, as DNA: TGTGCCAGCAGTTTAATCGGGACAGATCAAGAGACCCAGTACTTC.

This clone appeared a few times. The CDR3: CASSAEGAGNYEQYF. The CDR3 region has the DNA TGTGCCAGCAGCGCCGAGGGGGCCGGAAACTACGAGCAGTACTTC. The gene calls are TRBV9 and TRBJ2-7; 7 nucleotides match TRBD1. Trimming at V came to 3 bases and at J to 3 bases, leaving 9 bases not matched to a gene. Germline V CDR1 and CDR2: SGDLS, YYNGEE. The CDR3 sequence is 15 residues long.

There are a few counts of this clone. The V and J genes are TRBV4-2 and TRBJ2-5; D might be TRBD1 or TRBD2, each matching 6 bases. Germline V gene lookup returns CDR1 LGHNA and CDR2 YNFKEQ. The CDR3 has 14 amino acids. V lost 0 bases and J 5 bases, leaving 10 bases between the germline ends. This CDR3 reads CASSQEWGAETQYF. Here the CDR3 DNA reads TGTGCCAGCAGCCAAGAGTGGGGGGCCGAGACCCAGTACTTC.

The chain carries TRBV7-8 and TRBJ2-1; D not resolved. CDR1 is SGHVS and CDR2 is FQNEAQ in the germline V gene. Trimming shortened V by 5 bases and J by 8 bases, and 13 bases separated the two germline ends. The CDR3 loop spans 13 amino acids. The CDR3 DNA follows: TGTGCCAGCAGCCAGTCAAGTAGGCATGAGCAGTTCTTC. Translation gives CASSQSSRHEQFF.

The V call is TRBV6-5, the J call TRBJ2-2; 14 nucleotides agree with TRBD2. J gave up 7 bases and V 6 bases, and 4 bases lay outside the gene matches. The CDR3 sequence is 15 residues long. Per the germline V gene, CDR1 is MNHEY and CDR2 is SVGAGI. Written as DNA, the CDR3 is TGTGCCAGCAGCCCGGGACTAGCGGGAGTCGGGGAGCTGTTTTTT. Translated: CASSPGLAGVGELFF.

The chain joins TRBV9 to TRBJ1-5; maybe TRBD1 (6 bases). Trimming pared 3 bases from V and 2 bases from J, leaving 12 bases between. CDR1 and CDR2 from the germline V gene are SGDLS and YYNGEE. The CDR3 totals 15 residues. CDR3 coding DNA: TGTGCCAGCAGCGAGACAGGTCAGGGCAATCAGCCCCAGCATTTT. Amino acid sequence: CASSETGQGNQPQHF.

The V and J genes are TRBV28 and TRBJ1-2; 10 nucleotides align to TRBD1. Germline V lookup: CDR1 MDHEN, CDR2 SYDVKM. The junction had 14 bases not matched to a gene; V was cut back by 3 bases and J by 4 bases. The CDR3 consists of 18 residues. The CDR3 DNA sequence: TGTGCCAGCAGTTTTTGGCCCGCGTCGGACAGGGGGGCCTATGGCTACACCTTC. It yields the protein CASSFWPASDRGAYGYTF.

The V call is TRBV27, the J call TRBJ2-5; D possibly matches TRBD1 or TRBD2 (5 bases each). CDR3 size: 16 residues. The V gene's germline CDR1 is MNHEY and CDR2 SMNVEV (reference sequence). Between the trimmed V and J ends, which lost 5 bases and 1 base, there was a span of 17 bases. This chain's CDR3 is CASSHNRDGRQETQYF. The DNA of the CDR3 is TGTGCCAGCAGTCATAACCGGGACGGTCGCCAAGAGACCCAGTACTTC.

The chain joins TRBV13 to TRBJ2-1, with unresolved D. V gave up 0 bases and J gave up 7 bases, with 13 bases separating them. Germline loops: CDR1 PRHDT, CDR2 FYEKMQ (reference sequence). The CDR3 is 15 residues long. CDR3 region: CASSLGGGSMNEQFF. CDR3 bases: TGTGCCAGCAGCTTAGGAGGCGGCTCGATGAATGAGCAGTTCTTC.

This clone was found once. The V gene is TRBV7-9, the J gene TRBJ2-5, with D possibly matching TRBD2 (6 bases). The CDR3 contains 12 residues. V was shortened by 6 bases and J by 5 bases, with 10 bases between the two germline ends. Per the germline V gene, CDR1 is SEHNR and CDR2 is FQNEAQ (reference sequence). The CDR3 DNA follows: TGTGCCAGCAGACGGGGAGGCGAGACCCAGTACTTC. Protein product: CASRRGGETQYF.

This clone showed up just once. This chain uses TRBV27 with TRBJ2-7; 10 bases are shared with TRBD1. This CDR3 spans 15 amino acids. CDR1 is MNHEY, CDR2 SMNVEV, per germline (reference sequence). Trimming removed 4 bases from V and 3 bases from J; junction bases left unmatched: 6. CDR3 sequence reads: CASSSTGTGVYEQYF. The DNA of the CDR3 is TGTGCCAGCAGTTCGACTGGGACAGGGGTCTACGAGCAGTACTTC.

The J gene is TRBJ2-7, the V gene TRBV4-1; D is undetermined. The CDR3 contains 13 residues. Germline values: CDR1 MGHRA, CDR2 YSYEKL. Trimming left V 6 bases short and J 1 base short, with 10 bases between. CDR3 coding DNA: TGCGCCAGCAGGGGCGAGACTTCCTACGAGCAGTACTTC. This codes for CASRGETSYEQYF.

The chain combines TRBV6-5 with TRBJ2-1; the match to TRBD2 covers 10 bases. Trimming took 7 bases from V and 7 from J; bases not matched to a gene: 10. This CDR3 has 15 residues. Germline V gene data show CDR1 as MNHEY and CDR2 as SVGAGI. The CDR3 is CASKITSGTVNEQFF. CDR3 nucleotides: TGTGCCAGCAAAATAACTAGCGGGACGGTTAATGAGCAGTTCTTC.